A selection of T cell receptor delta chains follows, all from one sample in a study of delta chains in infants with herpesvirus infections. TCRdb reanalysed the RT-PCR reads via CATT. The sample consists of more than 1,200 delta-chain clones, about 35% of them appearing once. The sample was peripheral blood, taken at time point 1 of longitudinal follow-up. The receptors shown here come from a human donor who was a Ugandan infant, either HIV-exposed or HIV-unexposed (not recorded which). Both conserved end residues are part of each CDR3. The order of the fields is clone size, J gene, D gene, V gene, CDR3 protein, CDR3 DNA. A D gene is named only where the DNA matches it firmly. Clone sizes are shown as how often the clone was seen (once, few, many) or a class if it is expanded.

medium-sized | TRDJ3 | TRDD3 | TRDV2 | CACDPFTGGSWDTRQMFF | TGTGCCTGTGACCCATTTACTGGGGGCTCCTGGGACACCCGACAGATGTTTTTC
few | TRDJ1 | TRDD3 | TRDV1 | CALGVEDWGIDDKLIF | TGTGCTCTTGGGGTAGAGGACTGGGGGATAGACGATAAACTCATCTTT
medium-sized | TRDJ1 | TRDD3 | TRDV1 | CALGELGPRRPWGTNKLIF | TGTGCTCTTGGGGAACTAGGTCCTCGACGTCCCTGGGGGACTAATAAACTCATCTTT
medium-sized | TRDJ2 | TRDD3 | TRDV1 | CALGEGGAAPTGGAQLFF | TGTGCTCTTGGGGAAGGGGGTGCCGCCCCGACTGGGGGTGCACAACTCTTCTTT
large | TRDJ1 | . | TRDV1 | CALGGTWVLAGTYTDKLIF | TGTGCTCTTGGGGGGACGTGGGTCCTAGCGGGGACTTACACCGATAAACTCATCTTT
large | TRDJ1 | . | TRDV1 | CALGESTSPLPTLLGVHTDKLIF | TGTGCTCTTGGGGAATCGACTTCCCCACTTCCTACGTTACTGGGGGTCCACACCGATAAACTCATCTTT
large | TRDJ1 | TRDD3 | TRDV1 | CALGELGPPHWGIRKGPDKLIF | TGTGCTCTTGGGGAACTAGGCCCCCCCCACTGGGGGATACGGAAGGGCCCCGATAAACTCATCTTT
medium-sized | TRDJ1 | TRDD3 | TRDV1 | CALGEIPFLRAFTGGYTYTDKLIF | TGTGCTCTTGGGGAAATCCCTTTCCTACGAGCCTTTACTGGGGGATACACTTACACCGATAAACTCATCTTT
once | TRDJ1 | . | TRDV2 | CACDTWGTDKLIF | TGTGCCTGTGACACCTGGGGGACCGATAAACTCATCTTT
large | TRDJ2 | . | TRDV1 | CALGFPLTAQLFF | TGTGCTCTTGGGTTCCCTTTGACAGCACAACTCTTCTTT
large | TRDJ3 | TRDD3 | TRDV2 | CACDRLLGDFSWDTRQMFF | TGTGCCTGTGACCGTTTACTGGGGGATTTCTCCTGGGACACCCGACAGATGTTTTTC
medium-sized | TRDJ1 | . | TRAV29/DV5 | CAARVVDIRVSEAVTDKLIF | TGTGCAGCAAGGGTGGTGGATATACGGGTGTCAGAAGCAGTAACCGATAAACTCATCTTT
medium-sized | TRDJ1 | TRDD3 | TRDV1 | CALGELGFPDLGVPTDKLIF | TGTGCTCTTGGGGAACTAGGCTTTCCGGATCTGGGGGTTCCCACCGATAAACTCATCTTT
large | TRDJ2 | . | TRDV2 | CACDRVGGEKETAQLFF | TGTGCCTGTGACAGGGTTGGGGGGGAAAAGGAGACAGCACAACTCTTCTTT
medium-sized | TRDJ1 | TRDD3 | TRDV1 | CALGEPGSSRGYSYTDKLIF | TGTGCTCTTGGGGAACCGGGTTCCTCCCGGGGATACTCTTACACCGATAAACTCATCTTT
large | TRDJ1 | TRDD3 | TRDV1 | CALGLAGGSVADKLIF | TGTGCTCTTGGGTTAGCCGGGGGATCCGTCGCCGATAAACTCATCTTT
medium-sized | TRDJ1 | . | TRDV1 | CALGEPRWDTDKLIF | TGTGCTCTTGGGGAACCCCGGTGGGATACCGATAAACTCATCTTT
large | TRDJ1 | TRDD3 | TRDV1 | CALGPNSGGEGYRTDKLIF | TGTGCTCTTGGCCCCAATTCCGGGGGGGAGGGATACCGCACCGATAAACTCATCTTT
few | TRDJ1 | . | TRDV1 | CALGEQAFLSFRLIF | TGTGCTCTTGGGGAACAGGCATTCCTGAGCTTTAGACTCATCTTT
large | TRDJ1 | TRDD3 | TRAV29/DV5 | CAASAEPLRLLGDTDKLIF | TGTGCAGCAAGCGCGGAGCCCCTACGCCTACTGGGGGATACCGATAAACTCATCTTT
medium-sized | TRDJ1 | . | TRDV1 | CALGEPPRRGQTDKLIF | TGTGCTCTTGGGGAACCTCCCAGGCGAGGTCAGACCGATAAACTCATCTTT